What follows is one T cell receptor (beta chain) and its context. Its target is unknown. The PCR contained 60 Vbeta and 13 Jbeta primers. Assay used: immunoSEQ multiplex PCR; TCRdb lists only in-frame clones, some missing. This repertoire shows approximately 140,000 clones, 70% to 85% found once; its top ten account for about 2.6%. The data originate from a study of cytomegalovirus exposure and HLA in healthy donors. The germline gives CDR1 SGDLS, CDR2 YYNGEE. The CDR3 runs to 13 residues. V lost 2 bases and J 3 bases, leaving 9 bases between the germline ends. Study results and caveats: A later analysis appeared to link common viral pathogens to several of the most significant clusters. A cluster of highly shared sequence variants was likely a sequencing artifact. Generally TCR sequences proved uncommon, though certain public TCRs appeared in numerous donors. A link between a missense DCLRE1C variant and TCR beta V- and J-gene trimming emerged from a later analysis.

The chain carries TRBV9 and TRBJ2-7; the D gene is possibly TRBD2 (5 bases). The source is a woman aged 55 to 70 in good health and CMV-seropositive. Sequenced sample: PBMCs. The DNA for the CDR3 is TGTGCCAGCAGCGTGGAGGCAGGCTACGAGCAGTACTTC. As protein: CASSVEAGYEQYF. Full variable domain (remainder filled in from reference TRBV9 and TRBJ2-7): DSGVTQTPKHLITATGQRVTLRCSPRSGDLSVYWYQQSLDQGLQFLIQYYNGEERAKGNILERFSAQQFPDLHSELNLSSLELGDSALYFCASSVEAGYEQYFGPGTRLTVT.